This TCR beta chain was observed in a study of tumor and adjacent non-tumor tissue in lung cancer. A modified ARM-PCR protocol with three rounds of nested PCR amplified TCRbeta. MiXCR, run by TCRdb on the multiplex PCR reads, gives a single entry per CDR3 protein. The sample records about 200,000 distinct CDR3 sequences, 70% to 75% being singletons. RNA was extracted from bulk tissue without any cell sorting. Per the germline V gene, CDR1 is MDHEN and CDR2 is SYDVKM. V was pared by 3 bases and J by 0 bases, with 8 bases between. The CDR3 contains 15 residues. The genes are TRBV28 and TRBJ2-2, with D possibly matching TRBD2 (5 bases). This TCR was recovered from a man aged 60-69 years with non-small cell lung cancer. The sequenced sample consisted of lung tumor tissue. The CDR3 protein is CASSFGGSNTGELFF. The CDR3 coding sequence is TGTGCCAGCAGTTTCGGCGGGTCGAACACCGGGGAGCTGTTTTTT.